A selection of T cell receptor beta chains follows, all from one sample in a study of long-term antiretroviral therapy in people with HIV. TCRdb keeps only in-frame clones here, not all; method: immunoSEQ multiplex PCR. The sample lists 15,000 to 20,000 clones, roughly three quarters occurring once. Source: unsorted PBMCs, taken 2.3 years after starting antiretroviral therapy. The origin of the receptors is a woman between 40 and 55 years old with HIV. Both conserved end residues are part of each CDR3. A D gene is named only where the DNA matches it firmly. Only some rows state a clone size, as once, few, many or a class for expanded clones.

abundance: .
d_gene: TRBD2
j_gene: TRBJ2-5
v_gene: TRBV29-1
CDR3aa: CSAPSSGRETQYF
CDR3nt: TGCAGCGCCCCCTCTAGCGGCAGAGAGACCCAGTACTTC

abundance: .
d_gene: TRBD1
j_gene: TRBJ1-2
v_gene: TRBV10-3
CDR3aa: CAIMGTDPPNYGYTF
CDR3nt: TGTGCCATCATGGGGACAGACCCGCCGAACTATGGCTACACCTTC

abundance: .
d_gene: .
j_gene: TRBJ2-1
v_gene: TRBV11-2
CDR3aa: CASSLGVVRDNEQFF
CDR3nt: TGTGCCAGCAGCCTAGGGGTAGTTAGGGACAATGAGCAGTTCTTC

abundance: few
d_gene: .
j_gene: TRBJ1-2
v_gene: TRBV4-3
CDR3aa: CASSQDRGLGGYTF
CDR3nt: TGCGCCAGCAGCCAAGATCGCGGGTTGGGGGGCTACACCTTC

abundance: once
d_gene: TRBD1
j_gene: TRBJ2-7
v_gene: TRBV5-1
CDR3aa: CASRSGTGSYEQYF
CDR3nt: TGCGCCAGCAGGTCCGGGACAGGATCCTACGAGCAGTACTTC

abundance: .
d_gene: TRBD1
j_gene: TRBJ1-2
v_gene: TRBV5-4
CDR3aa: CASSLRDSYGYTF
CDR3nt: TGTGCCAGCAGCTTGCGGGACAGCTATGGCTACACCTTC

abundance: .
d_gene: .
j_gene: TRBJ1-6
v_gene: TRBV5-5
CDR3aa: CASSLQGFAYNSPLHF
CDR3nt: TGTGCCAGCAGTTTGCAGGGCTTTGCCTATAATTCACCCCTCCACTTT

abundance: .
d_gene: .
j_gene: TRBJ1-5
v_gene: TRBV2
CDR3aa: CASRRDSNQPQHF
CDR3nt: TGTGCCAGCAGACGGGACAGCAATCAGCCCCAGCATTTT

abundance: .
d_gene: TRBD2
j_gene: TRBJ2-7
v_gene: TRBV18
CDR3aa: CASSLPGGNGQRVPYEQYF
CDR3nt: TGTGCCAGCTCACTACCGGGAGGGAACGGACAGAGGGTCCCCTACGAGCAGTACTTC

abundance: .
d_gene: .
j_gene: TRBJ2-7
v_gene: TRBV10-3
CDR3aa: CAISEASQAYEQYF
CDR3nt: TGTGCCATCAGTGAGGCTAGTCAAGCCTACGAGCAGTACTTC

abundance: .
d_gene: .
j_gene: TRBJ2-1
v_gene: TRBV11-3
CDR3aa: CASSEGFGGEQFF
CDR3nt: TGTGCCAGCAGCGAAGGGTTTGGTGGTGAGCAGTTCTTC

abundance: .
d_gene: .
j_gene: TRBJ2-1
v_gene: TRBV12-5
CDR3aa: CASGLYPGGNEQFF
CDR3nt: TGTGCTAGTGGTTTGTATCCCGGGGGCAATGAGCAGTTCTTC

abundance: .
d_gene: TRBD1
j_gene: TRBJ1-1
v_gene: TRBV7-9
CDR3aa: CASISETGVLLVVF
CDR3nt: TGTGCCAGCATCTCCGAGACAGGGGTCCTCCTAGTAGTCTTT

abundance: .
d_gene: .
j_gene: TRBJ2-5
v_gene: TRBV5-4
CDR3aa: CASSFTDRGQETQYF
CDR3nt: TGTGCCAGCAGCTTCACCGACAGAGGACAAGAGACCCAGTACTTC

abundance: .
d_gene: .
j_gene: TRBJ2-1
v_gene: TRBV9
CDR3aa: CASSVGDNYNEQFF
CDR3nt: TGTGCCAGCAGCGTAGGGGACAACTACAATGAGCAGTTCTTC

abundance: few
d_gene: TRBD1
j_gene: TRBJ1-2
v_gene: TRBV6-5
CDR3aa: CASTADRNGYTF
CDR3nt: TGTGCCAGCACCGCGGACAGGAACGGCTACACCTTC

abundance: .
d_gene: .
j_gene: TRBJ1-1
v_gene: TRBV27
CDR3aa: CASIGLGPEEAFF
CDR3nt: TGTGCCAGCATCGGGTTGGGCCCTGAAGAGGCTTTCTTT

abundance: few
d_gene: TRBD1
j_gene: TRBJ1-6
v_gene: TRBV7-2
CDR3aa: CASSLGTGIGSPLHF
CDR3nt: TGTGCCAGCAGCTTAGGGACAGGGATCGGATCACCCCTCCACTTT

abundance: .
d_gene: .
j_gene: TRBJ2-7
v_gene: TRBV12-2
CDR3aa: CASRFSGGNGREQYF
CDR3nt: TGTGCAAGTCGCTTTTCAGGGGGTAATGGTCGGGAGCAGTACTTC

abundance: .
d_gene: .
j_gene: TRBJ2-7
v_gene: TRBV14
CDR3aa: CASSQVAGVLSYEQYF
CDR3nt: TGTGCCAGCAGCCAAGTCGCAGGGGTCCTATCCTACGAGCAGTACTTC

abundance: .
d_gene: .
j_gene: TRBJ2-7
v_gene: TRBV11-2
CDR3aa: CASSLDGSPYEQYF
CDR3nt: TGTGCCAGCAGCTTAGACGGGAGCCCCTACGAGCAGTACTTC

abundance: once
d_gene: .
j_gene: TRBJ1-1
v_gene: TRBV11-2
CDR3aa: CASSFHVRGLTEAFF
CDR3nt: TGTGCCAGCAGCTTCCACGTCCGGGGGTTGACTGAAGCTTTCTTT

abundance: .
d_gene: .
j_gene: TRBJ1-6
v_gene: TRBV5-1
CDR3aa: CASSLQGPKGNSPLHF
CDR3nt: TGCGCCAGCAGCTTGCAGGGTCCGAAGGGTAATTCACCCCTCCACTTT

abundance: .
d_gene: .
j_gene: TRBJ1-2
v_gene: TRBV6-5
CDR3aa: CASRGDNYGYTF
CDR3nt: TGTGCCAGCAGGGGGGATAACTATGGCTACACCTTC

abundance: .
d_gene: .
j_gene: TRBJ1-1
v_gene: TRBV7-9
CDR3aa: CASSLDPNTEAFF
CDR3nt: TGTGCCAGCAGCTTAGATCCGAACACTGAAGCTTTCTTT

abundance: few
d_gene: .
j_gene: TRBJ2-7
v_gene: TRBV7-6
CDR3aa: CASSLDWGRHEQYF
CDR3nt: TGTGCCAGCAGCTTAGACTGGGGGCGACACGAGCAGTACTTC

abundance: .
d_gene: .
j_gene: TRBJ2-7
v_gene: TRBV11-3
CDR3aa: CASSLGGENAKQYF
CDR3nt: TGTGCCAGCAGCTTAGGCGGCGAGAACGCGAAGCAGTACTTC

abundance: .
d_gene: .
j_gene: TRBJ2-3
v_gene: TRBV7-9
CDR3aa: CASSLPVPGTDTQYF
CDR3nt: TGTGCCAGCAGCCTCCCTGTCCCTGGCACAGATACGCAGTATTTT

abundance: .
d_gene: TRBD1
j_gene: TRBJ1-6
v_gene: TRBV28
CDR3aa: CASLPGQGASPLHF
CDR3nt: TGTGCCAGCCTTCCCGGACAGGGTGCTTCACCCCTCCACTTT

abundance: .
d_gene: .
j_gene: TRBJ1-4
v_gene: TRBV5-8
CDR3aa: CASSFSGTQTTNEKLFF
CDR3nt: TGTGCCAGCAGCTTTAGCGGAACGCAGACAACTAATGAAAAACTGTTTTTT

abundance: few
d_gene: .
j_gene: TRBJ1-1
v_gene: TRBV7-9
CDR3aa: CASSLYAWAFF
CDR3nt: TGTGCCAGCAGCTTGTACGCTTGGGCTTTCTTT

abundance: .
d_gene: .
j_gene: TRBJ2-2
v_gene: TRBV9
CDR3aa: CASSRPNTGELFF
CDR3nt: TGTGCCAGCAGCCGCCCCAACACCGGGGAGCTGTTTTTT

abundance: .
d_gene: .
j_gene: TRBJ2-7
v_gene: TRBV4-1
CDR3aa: CASSQDPRTYEQYF
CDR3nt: TGCGCCAGCAGCCAAGATCCCCGGACGTACGAGCAGTACTTC

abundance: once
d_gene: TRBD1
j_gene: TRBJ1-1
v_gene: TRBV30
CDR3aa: CAWSIGGWVTEAFF
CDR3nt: TGTGCCTGGAGCATAGGGGGCTGGGTGACTGAAGCTTTCTTT

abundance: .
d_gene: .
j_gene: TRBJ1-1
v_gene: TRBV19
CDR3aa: CASSIVLEVGAFF
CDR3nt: TGTGCCAGTAGTATAGTATTGGAGGTAGGAGCTTTCTTT

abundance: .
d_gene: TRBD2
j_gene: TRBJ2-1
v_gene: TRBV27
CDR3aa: CASSPLGGAPYNEQFF
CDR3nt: TGTGCCAGCAGTCCACTGGGAGGGGCGCCATACAATGAGCAGTTCTTC

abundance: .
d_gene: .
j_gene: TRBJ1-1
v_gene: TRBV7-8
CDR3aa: CASSFGWGGGTEAFF
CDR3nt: TGTGCCAGCAGCTTCGGATGGGGGGGCGGCACTGAAGCTTTCTTT

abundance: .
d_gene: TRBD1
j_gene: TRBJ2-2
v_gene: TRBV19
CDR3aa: CASSISGTGNTGELFF
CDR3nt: TGTGCCAGTAGTATATCCGGGACAGGGAACACCGGGGAGCTGTTTTTT

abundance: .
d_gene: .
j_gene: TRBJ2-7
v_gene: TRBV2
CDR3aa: CASSEFRQGDYEQYF
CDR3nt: TGTGCCAGCAGTGAATTCCGGCAGGGCGACTACGAGCAGTACTTC

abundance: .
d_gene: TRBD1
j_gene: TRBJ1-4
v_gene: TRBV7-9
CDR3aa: CASSSREPGQGRVNEKLFF
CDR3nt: TGTGCCAGCAGCTCTAGAGAACCGGGACAGGGGCGCGTTAATGAAAAACTGTTTTTT

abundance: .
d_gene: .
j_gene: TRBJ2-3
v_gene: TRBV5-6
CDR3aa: CASSLYWTESTDTQYF
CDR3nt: TGTGCCAGCAGCTTGTATTGGACAGAGAGCACAGATACGCAGTATTTT

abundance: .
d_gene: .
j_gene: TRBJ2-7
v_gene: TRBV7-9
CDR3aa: CASSSGPDSEQYF
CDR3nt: TGTGCCAGCAGCTCTGGGCCAGATTCCGAGCAGTACTTC

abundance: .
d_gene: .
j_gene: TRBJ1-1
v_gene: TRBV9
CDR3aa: CASSVVEENTEAFF
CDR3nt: TGTGCCAGCAGCGTAGTGGAAGAGAACACTGAAGCTTTCTTT

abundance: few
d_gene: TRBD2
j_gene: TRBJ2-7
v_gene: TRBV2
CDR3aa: CASSGGTSGRHEQYF
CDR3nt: TGTGCCAGCAGTGGCGGGACTAGCGGGAGACACGAGCAGTACTTC

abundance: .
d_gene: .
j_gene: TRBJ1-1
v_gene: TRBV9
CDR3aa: CASSARIGGEAFF
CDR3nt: TGTGCCAGCAGCGCCCGGATCGGGGGGGAAGCTTTCTTT

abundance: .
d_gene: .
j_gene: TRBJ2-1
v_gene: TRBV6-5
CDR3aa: CASSQLASTYNEQFF
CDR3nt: TGTGCCAGCAGCCAACTAGCTTCCACCTACAATGAGCAGTTCTTC

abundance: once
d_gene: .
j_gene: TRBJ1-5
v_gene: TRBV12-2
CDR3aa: CASRLAIGSYSNQPQHF
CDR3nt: TGTGCAAGTCGCTTAGCGATCGGCAGCTATAGCAATCAGCCCCAGCATTTT

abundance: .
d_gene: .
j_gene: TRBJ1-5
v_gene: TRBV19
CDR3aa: CATRGIQQPQHF
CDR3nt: TGTGCCACTAGGGGAATTCAACAGCCCCAGCATTTT

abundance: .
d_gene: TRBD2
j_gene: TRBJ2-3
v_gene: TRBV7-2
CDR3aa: CASSSSGGALDTQYF
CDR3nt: TGTGCCAGCAGCTCTAGCGGGGGGGCCTTAGATACGCAGTATTTT